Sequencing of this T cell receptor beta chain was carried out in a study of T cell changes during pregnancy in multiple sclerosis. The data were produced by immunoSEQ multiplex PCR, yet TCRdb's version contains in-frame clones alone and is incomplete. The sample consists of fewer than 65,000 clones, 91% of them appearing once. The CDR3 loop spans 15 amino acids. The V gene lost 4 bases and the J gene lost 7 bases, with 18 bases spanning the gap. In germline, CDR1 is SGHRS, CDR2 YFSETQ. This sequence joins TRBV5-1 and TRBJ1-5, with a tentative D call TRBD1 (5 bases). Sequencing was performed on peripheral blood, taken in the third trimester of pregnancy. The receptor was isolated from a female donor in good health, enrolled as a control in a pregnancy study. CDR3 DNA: TGCGCCAGCAGCCAACTGGGGGGGTCTGGACAGCCCCAGCATTTT. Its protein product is CASSQLGGSGQPQHF.